This TCR beta chain stems from a study of blood T cells in healthy people across ages. Turning to the study itself: About one barcoded beta molecule per two T cells came from capture by template switching.

On this clonotype: As yet, its antigen is unknown.

Alongside a J-beta primer mix, a sample-barcoded 5' primer served in a second PCR lasting about 7 to 11 cycles. One entry per CDR3 protein results from TCRdb running MiXCR on the 5' RACE reads. The repertoire consists of just over 800,000 distinct CDR3 sequences, with less than 80% occurring once and the leading ten covering around a quarter. Findings and limits, study-wide: Strong correlation existed between TCR beta diversity and naive T cell percentage. Underestimates were what the diversity estimates from one million T cells were considered to be. Age advanced and TCR beta diversity per million T cells fell, roughly linearly.

This CDR3 spans 16 amino acids. Germline V gene data show CDR1 as ENHRY and CDR2 as SYGVKD. The V segment lost 0 bases and the J segment 1 base; nucleotides outside the gene matches: 1. Input material: blood. The receptor was isolated from a man aged 25-40 years in good health. This rearrangement joins TRBV10-3 to TRBJ1-5; 9 nucleotides match TRBD1. The CDR3 coding sequence is TGTGCCATCAGTGAGTCAGGACAGGGGAGCAATCAGCCCCAGCATTTT. Its translation: CAISESGQGSNQPQHF.